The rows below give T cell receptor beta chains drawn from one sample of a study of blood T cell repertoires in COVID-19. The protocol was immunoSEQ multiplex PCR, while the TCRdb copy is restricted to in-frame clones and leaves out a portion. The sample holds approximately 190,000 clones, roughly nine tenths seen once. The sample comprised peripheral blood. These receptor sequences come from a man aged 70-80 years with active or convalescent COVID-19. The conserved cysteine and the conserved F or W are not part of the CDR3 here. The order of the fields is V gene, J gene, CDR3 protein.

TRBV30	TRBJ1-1	AWRGMNTEAF
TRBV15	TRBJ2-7	ATSRDRWESYEQY
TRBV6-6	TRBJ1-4	ASSSGIGANEKLF
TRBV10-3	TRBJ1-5	ATQGVGQPQH
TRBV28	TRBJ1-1	ASTLTVTNTEAF
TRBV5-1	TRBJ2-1	ASSYSGRDNEQF
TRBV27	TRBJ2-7	ASSPRDRESYEQY
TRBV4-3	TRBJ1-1	ASRDQGVTEAF
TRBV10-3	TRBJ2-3	AIKMGLAHSKDTQY
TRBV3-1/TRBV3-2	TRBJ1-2	ASSQGRGPNYGYT
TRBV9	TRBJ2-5	ASSPLSGREGETQY
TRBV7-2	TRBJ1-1	ASRGQGNTEAF
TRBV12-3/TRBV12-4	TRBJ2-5	ASSFGGRETQY
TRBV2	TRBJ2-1	ASSEERRQEQF
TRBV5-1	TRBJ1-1	ASSSAFGRVNTEAF
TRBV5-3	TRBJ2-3	ARSKASGSVTDTQY
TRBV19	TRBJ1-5	ASSHRGNQPQH
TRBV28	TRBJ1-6	ASSLRGATYNSPLH
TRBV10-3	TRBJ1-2	AISGTGAGDYGYT
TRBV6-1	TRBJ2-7	ASSAYRTRTTYEQY
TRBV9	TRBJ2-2	ASSGWPRGTGELF
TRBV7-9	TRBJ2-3	ASSSDPSGDQY
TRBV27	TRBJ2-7	ASMRDLAAEQY
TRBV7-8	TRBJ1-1	ASSLEASGIEAF
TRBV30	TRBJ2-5	AWRRRGGETQY
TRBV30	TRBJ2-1	AWSVMGHTGEEF
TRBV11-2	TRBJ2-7	ASSLVQGKRY
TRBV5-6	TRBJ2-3	ASSSARVSGGRAADTQY
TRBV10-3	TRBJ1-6	AIRAAGNNNSPLH
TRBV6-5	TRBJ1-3	ASTAGSSGNTIY
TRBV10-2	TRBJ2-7	ASSRDRGHEQY
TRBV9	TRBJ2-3	ASSVEIPGGGGTDTQY
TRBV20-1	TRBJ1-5	SASTGSNQPQH
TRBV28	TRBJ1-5	AITSLNQILGGSQPQH
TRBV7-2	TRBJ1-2	ASSSIRDRGSGYT
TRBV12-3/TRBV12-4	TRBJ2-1	ASRGPGYNEQF
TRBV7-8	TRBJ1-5	ASNLDRSNQPQH
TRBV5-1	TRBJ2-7	ASSSDNSYEQY
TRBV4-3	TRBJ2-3	ASSQPGTGADTQY
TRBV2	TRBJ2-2	ASSPGTTGELF
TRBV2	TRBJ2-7	ASSRGQGPSYEQY
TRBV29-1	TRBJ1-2	SGAGQGAEGYT
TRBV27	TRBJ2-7	ASSSTRYEQY
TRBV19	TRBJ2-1	ASPVRSYNEQF
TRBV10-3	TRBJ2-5	AISPGAAPETQY
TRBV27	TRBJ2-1	ASSSTSGSLYEQF
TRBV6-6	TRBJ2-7	ASTEGYEQY
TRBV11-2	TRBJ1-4	ASRRGPGEKLF
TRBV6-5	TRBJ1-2	ASSRDRAYGYT
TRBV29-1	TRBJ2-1	SAGATSYNEQF
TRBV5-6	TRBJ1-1	ASSPTGVRTEAF
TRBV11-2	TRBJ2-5	ASSRLRGPQETQY